The 22 T cell receptor beta chains below all came from one sample that was sequenced in a study of T cell changes during pregnancy in multiple sclerosis. Data came from immunoSEQ multiplex PCR; TCRdb stores just in-frame clones and leaves some out. The sample yields 70,000 to 100,000 clones, almost 95% seen once. Sequences were derived from peripheral blood, sampled in the third trimester of pregnancy. Receptor source: a female donor with multiple sclerosis, enrolled in a pregnancy study.

The chain employs TRBV4-3 and TRBJ1-4; 8 positions match TRBD1. Germline V gene lookup returns CDR1 LGHNA and CDR2 YSLEER. CDR3 length: 16 residues. J lost 5 bases, V lost 4 bases, and 9 bases had no gene match. The CDR3 protein is CASSPDRGDGNEKLFF. The CDR3 nucleotides read TGCGCCAGCAGCCCTGACAGGGGAGACGGGAATGAAAAACTGTTTTTT.

J is TRBJ1-5 and V is TRBV15, with a possible D match to TRBD1 (5 bases). Trimming took off 3 bases at V and 1 base at J, with 10 bases between the two ends. Germline V gene sequence: CDR1 LNHNV, CDR2 YYDKDF (reference sequence). This CDR3 has 15 amino acids. CDR3 loop: CATSRVGGSNQPQHF. The CDR3 bases are TGTGCCACCAGCAGGGTCGGGGGGAGCAATCAGCCCCAGCATTTT. Full variable domain (missing parts from reference TRBV15 and TRBJ1-5): DAMVIQNPRYQVTQFGKPVTLSCSQTLNHNVMYWYQQKSSQAPKLLFHYYDKDFNNEADTPDNFQSRRPNTSFCFLDIRSPGLGDTAMYLCATSRVGGSNQPQHFGDGTRLSIL.

The rearrangement links TRBV7-6 to TRBJ2-5; possibly TRBD2 for D (6 bases). The CDR3 has 14 residues. Germline CDR1 reads SGHVS; CDR2 reads FNYEAQ. V was shortened by 5 bases and J by 2 bases, with 12 bases between the two germline ends. The CDR3 DNA sequence: TGTGCCAGCAGCGCGCTAGCGTCTCAAGAGACCCAGTACTTC. This gives the protein CASSALASQETQYF. Based on the CDR3 plus reference TRBV7-6 and TRBJ2-5, the full variable domain is GAGVSQSPRYKVTKRGQDVALRCDPISGHVSLYWYRQALGQGPEFLTYFNYEAQQDKSGLPNDRFSAERPEGSISTLTIQRTEQRDSAMYRCASSALASQETQYFGPGTRLLVL.

The chain is built from TRBV2 and TRBJ2-1; the match to TRBD2 covers 7 bases. J was trimmed by 2 bases and V by 1 base; bases with no gene match: 2. The CDR3 covers 15 residues. The germline gives CDR1 SNHLY, CDR2 FYNNEI. CDR3 sequence: CASSEEGGPYNEQFF. DNA for the CDR3: TGTGCCAGCAGTGAAGAGGGAGGGCCCTACAATGAGCAGTTCTTC.

This chain links TRBV7-9 with TRBJ1-1, with 9 bases fitting TRBD1. Germline CDR1 SEHNR, CDR2 FQNEAQ (reference sequence). V was clipped by 4 bases and J by 0 bases; unmatched bases: 3. The CDR3 consists of 15 residues. DNA of the CDR3: TGTGCCAGCAGCTCCGGGACAGGGATGAACACTGAAGCTTTCTTT. It codes for CASSSGTGMNTEAFF. The full variable domain, in which reference TRBV7-9 and TRBJ1-1 provide the parts outside the CDR3, is DTGVSQNPRHKITKRGQNVTFRCDPISEHNRLYWYRQTLGQGPEFLTYFQNEAQLEKSRLLSDRFSAERPKGSFSTLEIQRTEQGDSAMYLCASSSGTGMNTEAFFGQGTRLTVV.

The chain joins TRBV7-3 to TRBJ1-5; 8 bases are a match to TRBD1. The CDR3 is 15 amino acids. CDR1 is SGHTA, CDR2 FQGTGA, per germline. J gave up 9 bases and V 4 bases, and 11 bases lay outside the gene matches. Here the CDR3 reads CASSYRQGLDSPQHF. The CDR3 DNA is TGTGCCAGCAGCTACCGACAGGGGCTCGATTCGCCCCAGCATTTT.

The V gene is TRBV28, the J gene TRBJ2-7; 7 positions match TRBD1. V shed 6 bases, J shed 6 bases, and the junction held 11 bases outside the gene matches. The CDR3 runs 14 residues. The germline CDR1 and CDR2 sequences are MDHEN and SYDVKM. CDR3 amino acids: CASSPRTGQSEQYF. Here the CDR3 DNA reads TGTGCCAGCAGCCCTAGGACAGGTCAATCCGAGCAGTACTTC.

The rearrangement uses TRBV5-1 and TRBJ2-3; tentatively, D is TRBD2 (6 bases). The CDR3 runs 15 residues. The germline V gene encodes CDR1 SGHRS and CDR2 YFSETQ. Trimming removed 1 base from V and 6 bases from J, with 15 bases in between. The CDR3 nucleotides read TGCGCCAGCAGCTTGTCTGCGGGGCCCTCCGATACGCAGTATTTT. Amino acid sequence: CASSLSAGPSDTQYF.

The chain couples TRBV19 to TRBJ2-1; TRBD2 matches 11 bases. V trimming: 8 bases; J trimming: 5 bases; junction bases outside the gene matches: 5. The CDR3 loop spans 14 amino acids. Germline loops: CDR1 LNHDA, CDR2 SQIVND (reference sequence). The CDR3 bases are TGTGCCAGTTCACGGGGACTAGCGGACAATGAGCAGTTCTTC. Amino acids: CASSRGLADNEQFF.

The rearrangement uses TRBV5-6 and TRBJ2-6, with D unresolved. Germline CDR1 reads SGHDT; CDR2 reads YYEEEE. There are 15 residues in the CDR3. V was pared by 1 base and J by 0 bases, with 5 bases between. For the CDR3, the DNA is TGTGCCAGCAGCTTGCGTTCCTCTGGGGCCAACGTCCTGACTTTC. The encoded protein is CASSLRSSGANVLTF.

J is TRBJ2-7 and V is TRBV7-8; D gene unclear. V was cut by 4 bases and J by 2 bases, with 6 bases left in between. The CDR3 is made up of 12 amino acids. CDR1 and CDR2 from the germline V gene are SGHVS and FQNEAQ. CDR3 sequence reads: CASSSRTYEQYF. In DNA form, the CDR3 reads TGTGCCAGCAGCTCGCGGACCTACGAGCAGTACTTC.

V is TRBV15 and J is TRBJ2-1, with D unclear. The V end lost 3 bases, the J end lost 1 base, and 7 bases lay between the germline ends. The CDR3 loop spans 14 amino acids. Germline CDR1 is LNHNV and CDR2 is YYDKDF (reference sequence). The CDR3 loop is CATSRVRSYNEQFF. The CDR3 nucleotides read TGTGCCACCAGCAGGGTGAGATCCTACAATGAGCAGTTCTTC.

The chain recombines TRBV28 with TRBJ1-5; D is perhaps TRBD1 (6 bases). The ends were cut back, 3 bases at V and 4 bases at J, with 10 bases in the middle. Germline-derived CDR1 and CDR2 are MDHEN and SYDVKM. This CDR3 region has 14 residues. CDR3 sequence reads: CASSLGHENQPQHF. For the CDR3, the DNA is TGTGCCAGCAGTTTGGGACACGAGAATCAGCCCCAGCATTTT.

V gene TRBV2 combines with J gene TRBJ2-1; D gene ambiguous. This CDR3 has 13 amino acids. The V end lost 3 bases, the J end lost 9 bases, and 12 bases lay between the germline ends. In germline, CDR1 is SNHLY, CDR2 FYNNEI. The CDR3 nucleotides read TGTGCCAGCAGTGAGATCAATGGCGGTGAGCAGTTCTTC. Its translation is CASSEINGGEQFF.

V and J are TRBV7-9 and TRBJ1-2; D remains unclear. The CDR3 has 14 amino acids. Germline values: CDR1 SEHNR, CDR2 FQNEAQ (reference sequence). V lost 5 bases, J lost 2 bases, and 12 bases lay in between. CDR3 DNA: TGTGCCAGCAGCGGACTGAGTTTGAACTATGGCTACACCTTC. Its protein product is CASSGLSLNYGYTF.

This clone was recorded only once. CDR3 region: CASMPGRYTEAFF. The CDR3 DNA reads as TGTGCCAGCATGCCTGGCAGATACACTGAAGCTTTCTTT. The V gene is TRBV25-1, the J gene TRBJ1-1; D not resolved. V lost 7 bases, J lost 3 bases, and 12 bases lay in between. This CDR3 has 13 residues. Germline V gives CDR1 MGHDK, CDR2 SYGVNS.

J is TRBJ2-7 and V is TRBV28; no firm D call. This CDR3 is built from 16 residues. Germline values: CDR1 MDHEN, CDR2 SYDVKM. Trimming took 5 bases from V and 6 from J, leaving 23 bases between them. The CDR3 DNA follows: TGTGCCAGCAGTCGCCCCGCAGGTGAAGGCTACGTCGAGCAGTACTTC. Protein product: CASSRPAGEGYVEQYF.

This rearrangement joins TRBV19 to TRBJ2-2, with TRBD1 identical over 8 bases. The V segment lost 2 bases and the J segment 12 bases; nucleotides outside the gene matches: 11. Germline loops: CDR1 LNHDA, CDR2 SQIVND (reference sequence). The CDR3 spans 15 residues. The DNA of the CDR3 is TGTGCCAGTAGTATACGCACAAAAGGACAGGGACAGCTGTTTTTT. This encodes CASSIRTKGQGQLFF.

This sequence joins TRBV7-6 and TRBJ2-1; 8 bases are shared with TRBD1. Germline CDR1 reads SGHVS; CDR2 reads FNYEAQ. This CDR3 is built from 19 residues. Trimming removed 0 bases from V and 3 bases from J; junction bases left unmatched: 13. The CDR3 region is CASSLATDRVVSSYNEQFF. CDR3 DNA sequence: TGTGCCAGCAGCTTAGCTACGGACAGGGTAGTAAGTAGCTACAATGAGCAGTTCTTC.

The chain carries TRBV9 and TRBJ2-7; 7 bases map to TRBD1. CDR3 length: 15 residues. Germline CDR1 and CDR2: SGDLS and YYNGEE. J lost 3 bases, V lost 1 base, and 7 bases had no gene match. In DNA form, the CDR3 reads TGTGCCAGCAGCGTATCTCCAGGACAGGACTACGAGCAGTACTTC. Translated, it gives CASSVSPGQDYEQYF. Combining the CDR3 with reference TRBV9 and TRBJ2-7 gives the whole variable domain DSGVTQTPKHLITATGQRVTLRCSPRSGDLSVYWYQQSLDQGLQFLIQYYNGEERAKGNILERFSAQQFPDLHSELNLSSLELGDSALYFCASSVSPGQDYEQYFGPGTRLTVT.

The chain employs TRBV10-3 and TRBJ2-3, with TRBD2 as a possible D gene (5 bases). V lost 3 bases to trimming and J lost 8 bases, with 6 bases between them. CDR1 is ENHRY, CDR2 SYGVKD, per germline. This CDR3 spans 11 amino acids. CDR3 protein: CAISDAGTQYF. The CDR3 DNA follows: TGTGCCATCAGTGACGCGGGTACGCAGTATTTT.

V gene TRBV2 combines with J gene TRBJ1-5; TRBD1 might be the D (6 bases). V was pared by 6 bases and J by 3 bases, with 12 bases between. Germline CDR1 is SNHLY and CDR2 is FYNNEI. The CDR3 runs to 14 residues. CDR3 in amino acids: CASRAYRDNQPQHF. The CDR3 region has the DNA TGTGCCAGCAGGGCATACAGGGACAATCAGCCCCAGCATTTT.